This T cell receptor beta chain emerged from a study of CD8 T cells in Susac syndrome. RNA in amounts of roughly 0.45 to 1 ug was reverse transcribed with random hexamers. A single record per CDR3 protein comes from TCRdb applying MiXCR to the immunoSEQ multiplex PCR reads. The sample gives more than 130,000 distinct CDR3 sequences, around 94% of which show up once; approximately 0.25% is in the top ten. Sequencing of TCR beta was performed on blood CD8+ T cells and on blood CD4+ T cells. CDR1 LGHDT and CDR2 YNNKEL come from the germline V gene (reference sequence). Trimming cost V 4 bases and J 3 bases; bases outside gene matches: 7. This CDR3 has 15 amino acids.

The clonotype comes from a human donor in good health. The V call is TRBV3-1, the J call TRBJ2-7; 9 bases are shared with TRBD1. Specimen: CD8+ T cells from PBMCs. The CDR3 loop reads CASSPWTGELYEQYF. In DNA, the CDR3 is TGTGCCAGCAGCCCCTGGACAGGGGAGCTCTACGAGCAGTACTTC.